What follows is one T cell receptor (beta chain) and its context. The antigen remains undetermined. V dropped 0 bases and J dropped 0; count of bases not matched to a gene: 11. The CDR3 has 19 amino acids. Germline V gene lookup returns CDR1 GTSNPN and CDR2 SVGIG (reference sequence). The data were produced by immunoSEQ multiplex PCR, yet TCRdb's version contains in-frame clones alone and is incomplete. The data hold 360,000 or so clones, with approximately 89% observed a single time. Treatment noted: around 19 received Ad26.COV2.S at low or high dose, single or two shots; five or six received placebo; per-sample allocation not given. The samples date from day 63 after the first vaccine or placebo injection. A Boston adult aged 18-55 years was the donor. These data come from a study of Ad26.COV2.S vaccination and SARS-CoV-2 variants. As for the study in general: Recipients of Ad26.COV2.S got it intramuscularly, once or twice 56 days apart.

General study points: Placebo recipients trailed vaccine recipients in spike-specific TCR breadth.

Specimen: peripheral blood, collected in a trial of Ad26.COV2.S vaccine versus placebo. The gene calls are TRBV30 and TRBJ1-3, with 10 bases aligning to TRBD1. This TCR was recovered from a person between 18 and 59 years old who received the Ad26.COV2.S COVID-19 vaccine or a placebo. CDR3 nucleotide sequence: TGTGCCTGGAGTGTATACTGGGGACAGGGGCTAAGCTCTGGAAACACCATATATTTT. Its translation: CAWSVYWGQGLSSGNTIYF.